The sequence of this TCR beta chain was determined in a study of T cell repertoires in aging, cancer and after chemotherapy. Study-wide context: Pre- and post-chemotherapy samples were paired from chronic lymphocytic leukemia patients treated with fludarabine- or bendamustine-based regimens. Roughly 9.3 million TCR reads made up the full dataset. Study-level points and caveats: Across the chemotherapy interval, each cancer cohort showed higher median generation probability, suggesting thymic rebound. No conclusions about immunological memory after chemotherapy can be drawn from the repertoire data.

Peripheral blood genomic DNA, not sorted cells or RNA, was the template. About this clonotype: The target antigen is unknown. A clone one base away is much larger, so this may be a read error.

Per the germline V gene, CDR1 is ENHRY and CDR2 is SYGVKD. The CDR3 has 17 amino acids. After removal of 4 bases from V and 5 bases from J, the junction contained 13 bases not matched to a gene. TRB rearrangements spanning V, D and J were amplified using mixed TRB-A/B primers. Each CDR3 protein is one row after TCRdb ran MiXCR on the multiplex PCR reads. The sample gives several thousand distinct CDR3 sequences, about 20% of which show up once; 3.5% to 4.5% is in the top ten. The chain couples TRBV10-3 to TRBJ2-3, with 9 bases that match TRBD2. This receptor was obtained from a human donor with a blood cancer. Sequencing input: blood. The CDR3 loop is CAISGRGSGSTGDTQYF. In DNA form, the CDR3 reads TGTGCCATCAGTGGAAGAGGTAGCGGGAGTACGGGAGATACGCAGTATTTT.